The entry below describes one T cell receptor (beta chain). The record originates from a study of blood T cell repertoires in COVID-19. The germline gives CDR1 LNHDA, CDR2 SQIVND (reference sequence). CDR3 length: 14 amino acids. Trimming left V 5 bases short and J 7 bases short, with 14 bases between. Data came from immunoSEQ multiplex PCR; TCRdb stores just in-frame clones and leaves some out. The sample lists approximately 300,000 clones; roughly 90% were seen once. The chain combines TRBV19 with TRBJ1-4, with D maybe TRBD1 (6 bases). The specimen was peripheral blood. The sequence came from a young man who had recovered from COVID-19. CDR3 bases: TGTGCCAGTAGTGGGGGCAGGCTTGGTGAAAAACTGTTTTTT. Protein sequence: CASSGGRLGEKLFF. Based on the CDR3 plus reference TRBV19 and TRBJ1-4, the full variable domain is DGGITQSPKYLFRKEGQNVTLSCEQNLNHDAMYWYRQDPGQGLRLIYYSQIVNDFQKGDIAEGYSVSREKKESFPLTVTSAQKNPTAFYLCASSGGRLGEKLFFGSGTQLSVL.